This note documents a single TCR beta chain sequence. Which antigen it targets is not known. No quality values exist for individual bases; no much larger clone is one base distant. The immunoSEQ Assay, a bias-controlled multiplex PCR, was used to amplify TCRbeta CDR3 regions from genomic DNA. As for the original processing: The number of nucleated cells in each sample was estimated by amplification of reference gene primers within the assay. To quantify the absolute abundance of each unique TCRbeta CDR3 rearrangement, sequence reads were collapsed and filtered. For each sample, productive Simpson clonality was calculated by taking the square root of Simpson's diversity index across productive rearrangements. TCRdb provides this immuneACCESS table in a form limited to in-frame rearrangements. Some clones are lacking; in checked studies, under half of them reflect an unresolved V gene, and why the rest are absent is not known. V, J and clone size derive from that table, while D and trimming were established from the DNA sequence. This sample lists 200,000 to 250,000 clones; about 91% were detected once. Jointly, the top ten make up more than 1.4% of the sample.

A distance of 20 bases separates the germline ends of V and J, which lose 4 bases and 5 bases respectively. The CDR3 covers 15 residues, taking in both the cysteine and the phenylalanine. The retained sequence is limited to the CDR3, 45 bases, with the frame set at the first base. CDR1 and CDR2, per the germline V gene, are SQVTM and ANQGSEA. This sample was taken from a study of blood T cell repertoires in COVID-19 (dated by TCRdb to the early 2020s). The study in broad terms: The collaborator samples originated in the United States, Italy and Spain and spanned the acute and convalescent phases of COVID-19. The material from the prospective study consisted of cDNA or gDNA derived from T cells, B-cell-depleted T cells, or PBMCs. Nearly every sample came with metadata listing a de-identified subject ID, COVID-19 status, age in years and sex. The repertoires were released in a freely available public database intended as a resource for research on the immune response to SARS-CoV-2. Samples were obtained from the ongoing ImmuneRACE study (first 160 participants) and from 1,200 or so subjects provided by 6 global collaborators. Where available, HLA class I and class II types were taken from metadata supplied by the sample provider and were not determined by assay-based typing. Subjects who had been exposed to COVID-19, were actively infected with it, or had recovered from it provided the deeply sampled blood TCRbeta repertoires that made up the dataset. Points the paper makes about the study in general: How much clinical and demographic metadata was included differed by source and by participant, and the metadata was provided uncurated.

Collaborating institutions collected whole blood in K2EDTA tubes following their own protocols. For TCRbeta analysis, collaborators shipped samples in one of three forms: frozen whole blood, isolated PBMCs, or DNA extracted from either of those sample types. The rearranged segments are TRBV29-1 and TRBJ1-1, with an unclear D gene assignment. Specimen: peripheral blood. This TCR derives from a young man with active or convalescent COVID-19. The DNA sequence is TGCAGCGTTGGGTTCGCGGCGGTTAGTGGGACTGAAGCTTTCTTT. The encoded protein is CSVGFAAVSGTEAFF.